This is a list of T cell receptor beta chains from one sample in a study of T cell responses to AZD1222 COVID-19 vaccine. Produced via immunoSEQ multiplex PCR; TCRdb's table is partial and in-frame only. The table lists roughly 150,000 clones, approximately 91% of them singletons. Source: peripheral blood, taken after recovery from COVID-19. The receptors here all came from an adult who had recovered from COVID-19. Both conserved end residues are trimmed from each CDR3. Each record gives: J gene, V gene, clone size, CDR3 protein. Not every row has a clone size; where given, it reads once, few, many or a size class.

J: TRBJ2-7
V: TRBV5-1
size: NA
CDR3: ASSFQGYEQY

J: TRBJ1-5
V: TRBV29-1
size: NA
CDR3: SVDGQGDQPQH

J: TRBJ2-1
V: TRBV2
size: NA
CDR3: ASEGTADNEQF

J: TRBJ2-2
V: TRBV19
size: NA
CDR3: ASSIEGRNTGELF

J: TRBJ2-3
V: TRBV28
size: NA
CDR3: ASSPGTFGDTQY

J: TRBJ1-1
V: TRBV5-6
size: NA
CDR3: ASSLDPRGNTEAF

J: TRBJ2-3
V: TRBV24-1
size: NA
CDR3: ATAIRGATDTQY

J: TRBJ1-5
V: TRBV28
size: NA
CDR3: ASSSLGQGGVQPQH

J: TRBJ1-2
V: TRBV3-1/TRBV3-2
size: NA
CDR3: ASSHDSDGRYGYT

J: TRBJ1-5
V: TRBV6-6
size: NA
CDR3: ASSYRDPYQPQH

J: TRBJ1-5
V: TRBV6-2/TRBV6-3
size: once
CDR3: ASSYLGRSNQPQH

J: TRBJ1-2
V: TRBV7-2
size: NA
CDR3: ASSPFQATGYT

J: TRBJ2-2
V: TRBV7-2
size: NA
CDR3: ASSPGGRAGELF

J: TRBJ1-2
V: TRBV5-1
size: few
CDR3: ASSDEGQGGGYGYT

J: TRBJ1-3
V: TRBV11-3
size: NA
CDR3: ASSNGPGNTIY

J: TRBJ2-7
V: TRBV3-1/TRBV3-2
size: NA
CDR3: ASSQDSGGSRSYEQY

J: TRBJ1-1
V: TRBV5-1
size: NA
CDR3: ASSLAGSYTEAF

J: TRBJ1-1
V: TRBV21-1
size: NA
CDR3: ASSKKGDGTPEAF